The source of this TCR beta chain is a study of control samples from healthy donors and cancer patients. This CDR3 is built from 14 residues. The germline V and J ends were trimmed by 6 bases and 4 bases, with 13 bases remaining between them. CDR1 MNHEY and CDR2 SVGAGI come from the germline V gene. Assay: immunoSEQ multiplex PCR; the TCRdb copy retains only in-frame clones and omits some. The sample comprises around 140,000 clones, under 95% of which are singletons, and roughly 13% rests with the top ten. The clonotype comes from a middle-aged man in good health. The sequencing input was blood. The chain is built from TRBV6-5 and TRBJ2-1; the D call may be TRBD1 or TRBD2 (5 bases each). DNA of the CDR3: TGTGCCAGCAGCCTGACTGAGGGGTACAATGAGCAGTTCTTC. It is translated as CASSLTEGYNEQFF.